This passage covers 19 T cell receptor beta chains from one sample sequenced in a study of T cells after yellow fever vaccination. TCRdb reprocessed the 5' RACE reads with MiXCR, giving one entry per CDR3 protein. The data contain around 110,000 distinct CDR3 sequences, roughly 8.4% of them singletons. The sample in question was CD8+ T cells sorted from PBMCs, obtained 45 days after the yellow fever booster vaccination. The receptors were gathered from a man aged 25-45 years who received the YFV17D yellow fever vaccine.

A few counts support this clonotype. This chain joins TRBV9 and TRBJ2-6; D gene ambiguous. Trimming took off 2 bases at V and 0 bases at J, with 6 bases between the two ends. The CDR3 has 15 amino acids. CDR1 is SGDLS, CDR2 YYNGEE, per germline. The CDR3 reads CASSVYSSGANVLTF. The DNA for the CDR3 is TGTGCCAGCAGCGTCTACAGCTCTGGGGCCAACGTCCTGACTTTC.

Ten or more counts support this clonotype. The V gene is TRBV6-2 or TRBV6-3, the J gene TRBJ2-4, with 11 bases identical to TRBD1. V lost 1 base to trimming and J lost 4 bases; unmatched junction nucleotides: 6. The CDR3 extends over 17 amino acids. Germline V gene data show CDR1 as MNHEY and CDR2 as SVGEGT. CDR3 residues: CASSYFGQGAKKNIQYF. The CDR3 DNA follows: TGTGCCAGCAGTTACTTTGGACAGGGGGCGAAAAAAAACATTCAGTACTTC.

This clonotype was seen repeatedly, ten times or more. The J gene is TRBJ1-2, the V gene TRBV6-5; tentatively, D is TRBD1 (6 bases). Germline values: CDR1 MNHEY, CDR2 SVGAGI. The CDR3 loop spans 14 amino acids. V was clipped by 6 bases and J by 3 bases, with 14 bases between them. CDR3 protein: CASRHRDGDYGYTF. The CDR3 DNA reads TGTGCCAGCAGGCACAGGGATGGGGACTATGGCTACACCTTC.

The chain recombines TRBV27 with TRBJ2-1; D not certain. The V gene's germline CDR1 is MNHEY and CDR2 SMNVEV (reference sequence). V was clipped by 7 bases and J by 1 base, with 8 bases between them. The CDR3 consists of 13 residues. This chain's CDR3 is CASTARSYNEQFF. CDR3 nucleotides: TGTGCCAGCACCGCAAGGTCCTACAATGAGCAGTTCTTC.

This clonotype has ten or more counts. The chain combines TRBV5-5 with TRBJ2-7; either TRBD1 or TRBD2 may fit D (5 bases each). Trimming took 4 bases from V and 5 from J, leaving 25 bases between them. Germline CDR1 and CDR2: SGHKS and YYEKEE (reference sequence). The CDR3 is made up of 17 amino acids. The CDR3 region is CASSPRGPGYVEDEQYF. For the CDR3, the DNA is TGTGCCAGCAGCCCTCGAGGGCCAGGGTATGTAGAGGACGAGCAGTACTTC. The whole variable domain, remainder taken from reference TRBV5-5 and TRBJ2-7, is DAGVTQSPTHLIKTRGQQVTLRCSPISGHKSVSWYQQVLGQGPQFIFQYYEKEERGRGNFPDRFSARQFPNYSSELNVNALLLGDSALYLCASSPRGPGYVEDEQYFGPGTRLTVT.

This clonotype has ten or more counts. The V call is TRBV7-2, the J call TRBJ2-7, with 11 positions matching TRBD2. CDR1 and CDR2 from the germline V gene are SGHTA and FQGNSA. Trimming cost V 0 bases and J 5 bases; bases outside gene matches: 15. The CDR3 is made up of 19 amino acids. CDR3 amino acids: CASSLAHQDPSGRMDEQYF. The CDR3 DNA sequence: TGTGCCAGCAGCTTAGCGCACCAGGACCCTAGCGGGAGGATGGACGAGCAGTACTTC.

A remark on this clonotype: This may stem from a read error, because a much larger clone lies one nucleotide away. The V gene is TRBV20-1, the J gene TRBJ2-2; the match to TRBD2 covers 7 bases. Germline lookup yields CDR1 DFQATT and CDR2 SNEGSKA (reference sequence). The V and J ends lost 4 bases and 5 bases, in that order; junction bases with no gene match: 7. The CDR3 loop spans 14 amino acids. DNA of the CDR3: TGCAGTGCTATGGCGGGAGTAAGGACCGGGGAGCTGTTTTTT. Translation: CSAMAGVRTGELFF.

This clonotype was counted only a few times. The chain employs TRBV20-1 and TRBJ2-1; no reliable D call. Trimming cost V 2 bases and J 6 bases, with 5 bases left between them. The CDR3 spans 11 residues. From germline, CDR1 is DFQATT and CDR2 SNEGSKA (reference sequence). The CDR3 sequence is CSARYSNEQFF. The CDR3 bases are TGCAGTGCTAGATACAGCAATGAGCAGTTCTTC.

This clonotype was seen at least ten times. The genes are TRBV20-1 and TRBJ2-2, with 12 positions matching TRBD2. CDR3 length: 17 residues. Germline V gene lookup returns CDR1 DFQATT and CDR2 SNEGSKA (reference sequence). The V and J ends lost 5 bases and 4 bases, in that order; junction bases with no gene match: 11. CDR3 DNA: TGCAGTGCTGTATCCGCCGGGACTAGCGGGTCCACCGGGGAGCTGTTTTTT. Translated: CSAVSAGTSGSTGELFF.

The table lists this clonotype with many counts. J is TRBJ2-2 and V is TRBV9; 8 bases map to TRBD2. The CDR3 is made up of 14 amino acids. Germline assignment: CDR1 SGDLS and CDR2 YYNGEE. The J segment lost 7 bases and the V segment lost 3 bases, leaving 5 bases of the junction unmatched. The CDR3 reads CASSEAGAVGELFF. The CDR3, as DNA: TGTGCCAGCAGCGAAGCGGGAGCAGTCGGGGAGCTGTTTTTT.

The table lists this clonotype with many counts. This chain uses TRBV7-3 with TRBJ2-7, with TRBD2 matching over 7 bases. The germline V gene has CDR1 SGHTA and CDR2 FQGTGA. J was trimmed by 6 bases and V by 2 bases; bases with no gene match: 10. The CDR3 contains 15 residues. DNA for the CDR3: TGTGCCAGCAGCTTATTCCCGGGGGGTTCGGGCGAGCAGTACTTC. This encodes CASSLFPGGSGEQYF. Using reference TRBV7-3 and TRBJ2-7 for the parts outside the CDR3, the full variable domain is GAGVSQTPSNKVTEKGKYVELRCDPISGHTALYWYRQSLGQGPEFLIYFQGTGAADDSGLPNDRFFAVRPEGSVSTLKIQRTERGDSAVYLCASSLFPGGSGEQYFGPGTRLTVT.

With regard to this clonotype: One end of the junction does not line up with germline, which may come from a read error. This sequence joins TRBV14 and TRBJ2-5; D possibly corresponds to TRBD2 (5 bases). This CDR3 spans 15 amino acids. CDR1 is SGHDN, CDR2 FVKESK, per germline. CDR3 DNA sequence: TGTGCCAGCAGACAAGACTATAGAGAGAAGGAGACCCAGTACTTC. Translating it yields CASRQDYREKETQYF.

The rearrangement links TRBV5-4 to TRBJ2-3; 8 positions agree with TRBD2. CDR1 is SGHNT, CDR2 YYREEE, per germline (reference sequence). The CDR3 is 16 amino acids. The J segment lost 6 bases and the V segment lost 4 bases, leaving 13 bases of the junction unmatched. DNA of the CDR3: TGTGCCAGCAGCCCAGGGGAGCGGGAGTGGCGGGATACGCAGTATTTT. Translation gives CASSPGEREWRDTQYF. Looking up the rest from reference TRBV5-4 and TRBJ2-3 gives the full variable domain: ETGVTQSPTHLIKTRGQQVTLRCSSQSGHNTVSWYQQALGQGPQFIFQYYREEENGRGNFPPRFSGLQFPNYSSELNVNALELDDSALYLCASSPGEREWRDTQYFGPGTRLTVL.

This clonotype was found once. A much larger clone lies a single base off, so this may be a read error. The rearrangement joins TRBV7-2 to TRBJ2-1, with D unclear. From germline, CDR1 is SGHTA and CDR2 FQGNSA. CDR3 length equals 14 residues. The CDR3 DNA sequence: TGTGCCAGCAGCCCCCTGGGGAACCACAATGCGCAGTTCTTC. Amino acids: CASSPLGNHNAQFF.

This clonotype was seen many times. The V gene is TRBV15, the J gene TRBJ2-2; tentatively, D is TRBD2 (6 bases). The V gene lost 0 bases and the J gene lost 6 bases, with 11 bases spanning the gap. Germline CDR1 LNHNV, CDR2 YYDKDF (reference sequence). The CDR3 is 15 amino acids. The CDR3 DNA is TGTGCCACCAGCAGAGACCGGGAGATGCCCGGGGAGCTGTTTTTT. This encodes CATSRDREMPGELFF.

This clonotype was found many times. J is TRBJ2-1 and V is TRBV7-8, with no clear D. With 4 bases removed from V and 6 bases from J, the gap between germline ends came to 10 bases. Germline loops: CDR1 SGHVS, CDR2 FQNEAQ. This CDR3 has 13 amino acids. CDR3 bases: TGTGCCAGCAGCTACCTCGTGATCAATGAGCAGTTCTTC. Amino acid sequence: CASSYLVINEQFF.

This clonotype was detected ten times or more. This rearrangement joins TRBV7-8 to TRBJ2-1, with 14 bases lining up with TRBD2. The V gene end was trimmed by 1 base and the J gene end by 2 bases; junction bases not matched to a gene: 4. This CDR3 is 18 amino acids long. Germline loops: CDR1 SGHVS, CDR2 FQNEAQ. The CDR3 loop reads CASSLGGLAGEPYNEQFF. DNA for the CDR3: TGTGCCAGCAGCTTAGGGGGACTAGCGGGAGAACCCTACAATGAGCAGTTCTTC.

This clonotype was observed a few times. The chain has TRBV12-3 or TRBV12-4 and TRBJ2-3, with D uncertain. There are 15 residues in the CDR3. Trimming cost V 1 base and J 6 bases, with 14 bases left between them. This chain's CDR3 is CASSLESSRLDTQYF. In DNA, the CDR3 is TGTGCCAGCAGTTTAGAGTCCAGCAGACTCGATACGCAGTATTTT.

This clonotype was observed many times. This chain links TRBV6-5 with TRBJ2-2; D is perhaps TRBD1 or TRBD2 (5 bases each). Germline V gene data show CDR1 as MNHEY and CDR2 as SVGAGI. V shed 2 bases and J shed 6 bases, with 7 bases lying between them. This CDR3 has 13 amino acids. CDR3 region: CASSYTGPGELFF. CDR3 DNA: TGTGCCAGCAGTTACACGGGACCCGGGGAGCTGTTTTTT.